This TCR beta chain derives from a study of CD8 T cells in ankylosing spondylitis. The V gene lost 0 bases and the J gene lost 3 bases, with 9 bases spanning the gap. The germline V gene has CDR1 LGHNA and CDR2 YNFKEQ. This CDR3 spans 15 amino acids. This clonotype was found many times. What it recognizes is unknown. Overall study findings and caveats: Reported data indicate significant enrichment of disease-linked clones within matched ankylosing spondylitis synovial fluid.

TCRdb re-called the 5' RACE reads with MiXCR, one entry per CDR3 protein. The table lists hundreds of thousands of distinct CDR3 sequences, around 7.8% of them singletons. The sequencing input was blood, either unsorted or a sorted T cell fraction (not recorded which). The chain uses TRBV4-2 and TRBJ2-1, with a possible D match to TRBD2 (6 bases). The sequence came from a male donor with ankylosing spondylitis or in good health (not recorded which). CDR3 sequence: CASSQEAGLYNEQFF. The CDR3 bases are TGTGCCAGCAGCCAAGAGGCGGGGCTCTACAATGAGCAGTTCTTC.